This TCR beta chain appears in the sequencing data of a study of blood T cell repertoires in COVID-19 (dated by TCRdb to between 2020 and 2021). Context from the whole study: Collaborator samples came from the United States, Italy and Spain and covered acute and convalescent phases of COVID-19. A freely available public database, intended as a resource for researchers studying the immune response to SARS-CoV-2, is where the repertoires were released. A de-identified subject ID, COVID-19 status, age in years and sex were almost always included in the sample metadata. The material from the prospective study consisted of cDNA or gDNA derived from T cells, B-cell-depleted T cells, or PBMCs. Deeply sampled blood TCRbeta repertoires from subjects exposed to, actively infected with, or recovered from COVID-19 were included in the dataset. The samples were drawn from two sources: the first 160 participants of the ongoing ImmuneRACE study, and over 1,000 subjects contributed by 6 global collaborators. HLA class I and class II types, where available, came from metadata supplied by the sample provider rather than from assay-based typing. Findings and caveats that apply to the study as a whole: The amount of clinical and demographic metadata varied by source and participant and was provided uncurated.

In Seattle, one collaborating source enrolled patients while the infection was active and tracked those patients longitudinally over the course of disease. The collaborating institutions used their own protocols to collect whole blood in K2EDTA tubes. Collaborator samples were shipped for TCRbeta analysis as frozen whole blood, isolated PBMCs, or DNA extracted from either sample type. The CDR3 runs 16 residues from the cysteine to the phenylalanine. Left in the record is the CDR3 DNA by itself, 48 bases read in frame from the first base. Germline trimming amounts to 5 bases on V and 6 bases on J, with 8 as the count of junction bases outside the gene matches. The germline V gene provides CDR1 SGHAT and CDR2 FQNNGV. Remarks on this clone: The specificity of this receptor is unknown. Per-base qualities were not stored, and no clone one base away is much larger.

TCRbeta CDR3 regions were amplified from genomic DNA using the immunoSEQ Assay, a bias-controlled multiplex PCR. In the paper's pipeline: The number of nucleated cells in each sample was estimated from the amplification of reference gene primers within the assay. To quantify the absolute abundance of each unique TCRbeta CDR3 rearrangement, sequence reads were collapsed and filtered. For each sample, productive Simpson clonality was calculated by taking the square root of Simpson's diversity index across productive rearrangements. TCRdb stores this immuneACCESS table with in-frame sequences only. Part of the clones is absent; in the studies checked, under half of the shortfall reflects unresolved V genes, and no reason is known for the rest. That table is the source of V, J and clone size, and D and trimming were worked out from the DNA. The table for this sample lists approximately 300,000 clones; roughly 90% of them were counted only once. The top ten clonotypes cover roughly 1% of the sample.

Sequenced material: peripheral blood. This receptor was identified in a woman aged 40 to 50 with COVID-19, enrolled during active disease. This chain joins TRBV11-2 to TRBJ1-6, and TRBD1 matches 9 of the central bases. The DNA sequence reads TGTGCCAGCAGCCTCATAGGGACAGGGTCTAATTCACCCCTCCACTTT. This sequence encodes CASSLIGTGSNSPLHF.